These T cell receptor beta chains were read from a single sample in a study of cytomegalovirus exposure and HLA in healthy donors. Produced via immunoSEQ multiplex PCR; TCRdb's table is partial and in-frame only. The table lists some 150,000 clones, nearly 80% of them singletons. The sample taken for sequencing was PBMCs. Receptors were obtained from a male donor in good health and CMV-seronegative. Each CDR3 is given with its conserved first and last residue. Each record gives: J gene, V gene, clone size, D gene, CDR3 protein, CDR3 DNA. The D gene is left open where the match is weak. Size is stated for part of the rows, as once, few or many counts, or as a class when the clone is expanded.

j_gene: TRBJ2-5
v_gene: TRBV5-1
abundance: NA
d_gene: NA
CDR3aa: CASSLSRAQQTQYF
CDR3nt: TGCGCCAGCAGCTTGAGCAGGGCCCAACAGACCCAGTACTTC

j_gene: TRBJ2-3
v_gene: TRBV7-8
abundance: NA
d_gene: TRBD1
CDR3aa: CASSSLDRGRVDTQYF
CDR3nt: TGTGCCAGCAGCTCCCTAGACAGGGGGCGAGTAGATACGCAGTATTTT

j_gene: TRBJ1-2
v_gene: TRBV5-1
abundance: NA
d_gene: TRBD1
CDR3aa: CASSLGDRNGYTF
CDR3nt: TGCGCCAGCAGCTTGGGGGACAGAAATGGCTACACCTTC

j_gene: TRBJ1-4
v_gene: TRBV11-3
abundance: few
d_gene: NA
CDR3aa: CASSFPLEPEKLFF
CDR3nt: TGTGCCAGCAGCTTCCCCCTGGAGCCTGAAAAACTGTTTTTT

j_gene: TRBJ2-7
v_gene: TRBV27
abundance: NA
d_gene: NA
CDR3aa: CASSTTYEQYF
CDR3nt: TGTGCCAGCAGTACTACCTACGAGCAGTACTTC

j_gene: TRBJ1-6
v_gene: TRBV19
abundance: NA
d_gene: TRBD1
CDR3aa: CASSIWVSAGGYSPLHF
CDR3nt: TGTGCCAGTAGTATATGGGTCTCGGCAGGGGGCTATTCACCCCTCCACTTT

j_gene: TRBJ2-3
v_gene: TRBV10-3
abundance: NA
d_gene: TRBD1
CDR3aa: CAISAGQGGTDTQYF
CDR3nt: TGTGCCATCAGTGCCGGACAGGGTGGCACAGATACGCAGTATTTT

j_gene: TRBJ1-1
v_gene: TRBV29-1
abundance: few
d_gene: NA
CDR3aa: CSILQPGTEAFF
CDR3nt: TGCAGCATCCTCCAGCCGGGTACTGAAGCTTTCTTT

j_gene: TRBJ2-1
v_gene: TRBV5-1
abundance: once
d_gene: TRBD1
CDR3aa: CASTQQGAYNEQFF
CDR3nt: TGCGCCAGCACCCAACAGGGGGCCTACAATGAGCAGTTCTTC

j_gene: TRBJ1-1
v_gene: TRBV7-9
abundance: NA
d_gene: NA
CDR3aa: CASSLTGNEAFF
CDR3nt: TGTGCCAGCAGCTTAACAGGCAATGAAGCTTTCTTT

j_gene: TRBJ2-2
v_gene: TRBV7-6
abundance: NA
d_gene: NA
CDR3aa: CASSPRAGELFF
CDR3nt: TGTGCCAGCAGCCCCCGGGCCGGGGAGCTGTTTTTT

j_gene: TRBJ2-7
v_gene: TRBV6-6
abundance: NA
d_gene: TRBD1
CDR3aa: CASTPGRGMVYEQYF
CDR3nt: TGTGCCAGCACCCCCGGCAGGGGGATGGTATACGAGCAGTACTTC

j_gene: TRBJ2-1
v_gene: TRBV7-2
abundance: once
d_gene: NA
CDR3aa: CASSLSVHEQFF
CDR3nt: TGTGCCAGCAGCTTAAGCGTGCATGAGCAGTTCTTC

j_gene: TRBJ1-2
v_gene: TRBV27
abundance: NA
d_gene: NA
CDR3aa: CASSLWGHPNYGYTF
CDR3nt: TGTGCCAGCAGTTTATGGGGGCACCCTAACTATGGCTACACCTTC

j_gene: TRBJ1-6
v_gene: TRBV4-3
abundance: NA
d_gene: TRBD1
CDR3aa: CAGSLSRQGPNSPLHF
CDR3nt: TGCGCCGGCAGCCTTTCCCGACAGGGGCCTAATTCACCCCTCCACTTT

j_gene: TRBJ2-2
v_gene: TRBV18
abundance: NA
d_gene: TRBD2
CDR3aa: CASSTWTSGGRGTGELFF
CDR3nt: TGTGCCAGCTCAACGTGGACTAGCGGGGGGCGAGGCACCGGGGAGCTGTTTTTT

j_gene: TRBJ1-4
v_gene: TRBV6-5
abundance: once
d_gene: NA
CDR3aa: CASSVDFSNEKLFF
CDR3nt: TGTGCCAGCAGCGTGGACTTCTCTAATGAAAAACTGTTTTTT

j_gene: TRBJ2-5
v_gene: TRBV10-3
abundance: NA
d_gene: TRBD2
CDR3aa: CAISVAGGPQETQYF
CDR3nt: TGTGCCATCAGTGTAGCGGGAGGGCCCCAAGAGACCCAGTACTTC

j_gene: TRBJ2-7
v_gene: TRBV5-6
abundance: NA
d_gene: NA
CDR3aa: CASSSMVDTILTAYEQYF
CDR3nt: TGTGCCAGCAGCTCCATGGTCGACACCATCCTTACGGCCTACGAGCAGTACTTC

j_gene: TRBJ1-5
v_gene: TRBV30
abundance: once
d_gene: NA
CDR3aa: CAWSVLREGQPQHF
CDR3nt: TGTGCCTGGAGTGTACTCAGGGAGGGTCAGCCCCAGCATTTT

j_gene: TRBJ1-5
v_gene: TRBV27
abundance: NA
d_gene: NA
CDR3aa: CASRRRNQPQHF
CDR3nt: TGTGCCAGCAGGCGGCGGAATCAGCCCCAGCATTTT

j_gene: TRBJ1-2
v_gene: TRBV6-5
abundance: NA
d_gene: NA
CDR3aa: CASRVLNRDHGYTF
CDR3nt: TGTGCCAGCAGAGTCCTCAACAGGGATCATGGCTACACCTTC

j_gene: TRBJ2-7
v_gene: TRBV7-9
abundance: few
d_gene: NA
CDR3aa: CASSLYYEQYF
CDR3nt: TGTGCCAGCAGCTTATACTACGAGCAGTACTTC

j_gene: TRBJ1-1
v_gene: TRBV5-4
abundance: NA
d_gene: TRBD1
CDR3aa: CASSGDSTEAFF
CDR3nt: TGTGCCAGCAGCGGGGACAGCACTGAAGCTTTCTTT

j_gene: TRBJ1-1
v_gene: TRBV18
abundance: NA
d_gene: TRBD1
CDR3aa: CASSPGQGNTEAFF
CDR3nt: TGTGCCAGCTCACCCGGACAGGGGAACACTGAAGCTTTCTTT

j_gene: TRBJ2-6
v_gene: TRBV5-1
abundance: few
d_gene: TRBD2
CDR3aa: CASSFLGTSAAPGANVLTF
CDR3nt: TGCGCCAGCAGCTTTTTGGGGACTAGCGCCGCCCCTGGGGCCAACGTCCTGACTTTC

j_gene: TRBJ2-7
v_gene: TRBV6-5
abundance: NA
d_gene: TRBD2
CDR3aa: CASSPTSGSYEQYF
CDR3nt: TGTGCCAGCAGTCCGACTAGCGGCTCCTACGAGCAGTACTTC

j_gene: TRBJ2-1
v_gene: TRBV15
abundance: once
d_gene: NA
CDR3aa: CATSTYNEQFF
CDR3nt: TGTGCCACCAGCACTTACAATGAGCAGTTCTTC

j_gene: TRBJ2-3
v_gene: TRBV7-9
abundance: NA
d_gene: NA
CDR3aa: CASRHKTTDTQYF
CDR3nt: TGTGCCAGCAGACATAAAACCACAGATACGCAGTATTTT

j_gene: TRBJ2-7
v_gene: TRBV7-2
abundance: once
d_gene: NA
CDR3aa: CASSFGRDYYEQYF
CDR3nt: TGTGCCAGCAGCTTCGGGCGGGATTACTACGAGCAGTACTTC

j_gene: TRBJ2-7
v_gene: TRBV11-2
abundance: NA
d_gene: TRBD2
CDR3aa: CASTRTSTTYEQYF
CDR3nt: TGTGCCAGCACCAGGACTAGCACAACCTACGAGCAGTACTTC

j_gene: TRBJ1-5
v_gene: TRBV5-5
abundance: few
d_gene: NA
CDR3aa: CASSLRPGGQPQHF
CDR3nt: TGTGCCAGCAGCTTGAGGCCGGGAGGTCAGCCCCAGCATTTT

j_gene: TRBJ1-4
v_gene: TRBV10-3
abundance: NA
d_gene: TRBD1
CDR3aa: CAISESYRGNEKLFF
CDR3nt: TGTGCCATCAGTGAGTCATACAGGGGTAATGAAAAACTGTTTTTT

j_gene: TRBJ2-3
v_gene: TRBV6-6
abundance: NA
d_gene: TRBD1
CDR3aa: CASSKQGAPTDTQYF
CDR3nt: TGTGCCAGCAGCAAACAGGGGGCGCCCACAGATACGCAGTATTTT

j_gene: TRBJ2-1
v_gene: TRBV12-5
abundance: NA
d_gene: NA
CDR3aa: CASGSLLGVVYNEQFF
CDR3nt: TGTGCTAGTGGTTCCCTATTGGGAGTCGTATACAATGAGCAGTTCTTC

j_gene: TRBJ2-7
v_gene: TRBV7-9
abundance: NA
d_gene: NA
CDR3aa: CASSPLEGYEQYF
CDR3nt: TGTGCCAGCAGCCCCCTCGAGGGCTACGAGCAGTACTTC